This T cell receptor beta chain was documented in a study of cytomegalovirus exposure and HLA in healthy donors. The PCR ran on 60 Vbeta and 13 Jbeta primers. The method was immunoSEQ multiplex PCR; TCRdb's version includes in-frame clones alone and lacks a portion of them. The table has about 260,000 clones, roughly four fifths seen once. The CDR3 runs 15 residues. Germline V gene lookup returns CDR1 MDHEN and CDR2 SYDVKM. Trimming took 5 bases from V and 5 from J; bases not matched to a gene: 11. Comments on this clone: Antigen unknown.

General study points: Sequencing likely produced, as an artifact, a cluster of highly shared sequence variants. Rarity marked most TCR sequences, yet some public TCRs occurred in many donors.

The origin of this receptor is a woman aged 40 to 55 in good health and CMV-seropositive. This rearrangement joins TRBV28 to TRBJ2-5; 7 bases align to TRBD1. Sequenced input: PBMCs. CDR3 in amino acids: CASSVKTGFGETQYF. In DNA, the CDR3 is TGTGCCAGCAGTGTCAAGACAGGGTTCGGGGAGACCCAGTACTTC.